The 25 T cell receptor beta chains reported below all come from one sample, sequenced in a study of T-cell reconstitution after alpha-beta-depleted transplantation in children. Preparation of the TCRbeta library involved a method that used unique molecular identifiers. TCRdb used MiXCR to reprocess the PCR reads, holding one entry per CDR3 protein. The repertoire consists of some 600,000 distinct CDR3 sequences, with 13% occurring once and the leading ten covering 2% to 2.5%. The specimen was PBMCs, mostly from graft donor cells, collected 360 days after TCRalphabeta/CD19-depleted stem cell transplant. The receptors originated from a male patient aged 10 to 17 who had a stem cell transplant for acute myeloid leukemia, so the T cells may come from the graft donor.

J is TRBJ2-5 and V is TRBV12-3 or TRBV12-4; D may be TRBD1 (6 bases). V dropped 3 bases and J dropped 4 bases, with 15 bases sitting between them. This CDR3 contains 15 residues. CDR3 residues: CASSFNFGQRETQYF. The CDR3 DNA sequence: TGTGCCAGCAGTTTCAATTTTGGACAGAGAGAGACCCAGTACTTC.

On this clonotype itself: A much more abundant neighbour one base away suggests this may be a read error. This rearrangement joins TRBV5-1 to TRBJ1-2; no clear D. The germline V and J ends were trimmed by 0 bases and 7 bases, with 13 bases remaining between them. Germline CDR1 and CDR2: SGHRS and YFSETQ. This CDR3 is 14 amino acids long. The CDR3 loop reads CASSLVEGIGGYTF. The CDR3 coding sequence is TGCGCCAGCAGCTTGGTAGAGGGTATAGGTGGCTACACCTTC.

The chain has TRBV28 and TRBJ2-1; TRBD2 matches 8 bases. The CDR3 is 17 amino acids. The J segment lost 0 bases and the V segment lost 10 bases, leaving 14 bases of the junction unmatched. Germline-derived CDR1 and CDR2 are MDHEN and SYDVKM. Here the CDR3 DNA reads TGTGCCACCCGCACAGGATTAAGCGGGAGCTCCTACAATGAGCAGTTCTTC. Its translation: CATRTGLSGSSYNEQFF.

This chain uses TRBV20-1 with TRBJ2-1; the D is unclear. The CDR3 has 16 amino acids. V was pared by 2 bases and J by 5 bases, with 19 bases between. CDR1 is DFQATT and CDR2 is SNEGSKA in the germline V gene (reference sequence). The CDR3 sequence: CSARTPFSHGHNEQFF. CDR3 DNA sequence: TGCAGTGCTAGAACCCCCTTTAGTCATGGTCACAATGAGCAGTTCTTC.

The chain is built from TRBV5-1 and TRBJ2-1, with 9 bases identical to TRBD2. The CDR3 spans 16 residues. The germline V gene encodes CDR1 SGHRS and CDR2 YFSETQ. The V and J ends lost 0 bases and 5 bases, in that order; junction bases with no gene match: 6. The CDR3 bases are TGCGCCAGCAGCTTGGGAGCGGGGGGTTTCGACAATGAGCAGTTCTTC. Its translation is CASSLGAGGFDNEQFF.

This clonotype was detected ten times or more. V is TRBV7-9 and J is TRBJ2-3, with 10 nucleotides matching TRBD2. The V gene end was trimmed by 6 bases and the J gene end by 4 bases; junction bases not matched to a gene: 10. The CDR3 totals 16 residues. The V gene's germline CDR1 is SEHNR and CDR2 FQNEAQ (reference sequence). CDR3 nucleotide sequence: TGTGCCAGCAGGGTCGGGCTAGCGGGAGTCCCAGATACGCAGTATTTT. This encodes CASRVGLAGVPDTQYF. Full variable domain (remainder filled in from reference TRBV7-9 and TRBJ2-3): DTGVSQNPRHKITKRGQNVTFRCDPISEHNRLYWYRQTLGQGPEFLTYFQNEAQLEKSRLLSDRFSAERPKGSFSTLEIQRTEQGDSAMYLCASRVGLAGVPDTQYFGPGTRLTVL.

J is TRBJ2-1 and V is TRBV18; no reliable D call. The V end lost 0 bases, the J end lost 10 bases, and 7 bases lay between the germline ends. The CDR3 extends over 12 amino acids. Germline lookup yields CDR1 KGHSH and CDR2 LQKENI. CDR3 loop: CASSPPKEEQFF. The DNA for the CDR3 is TGTGCCAGCTCACCACCAAAGGAGGAGCAGTTCTTC.

This clonotype appeared many times. This chain joins TRBV11-2 and TRBJ2-7; 7 bases are a match to TRBD1. CDR1 is SGHAT, CDR2 FQNNGV, per germline. V lost 10 bases, J lost 3 bases, and 12 bases stayed unmatched. There are 14 residues in the CDR3. The CDR3 region has the DNA TGTGCCATCACTAGAGGGGGCAGGGACTACGAGCAGTACTTC. This sequence encodes CAITRGGRDYEQYF.

In DNA form, the CDR3 reads TGTGCCAGCAGTTTGGGTGCGATTGGCACTGAAGCTTTCTTT. Amino acids: CASSLGAIGTEAFF. V usage is TRBV7-9 and J usage is TRBJ1-1, with D unclear. The V end was cut by 6 bases, the J end by 4 bases, with 15 bases between. In germline, CDR1 is SEHNR, CDR2 FQNEAQ (reference sequence). The CDR3 spans 14 residues.

The chain carries TRBV5-1 and TRBJ1-1; perhaps TRBD1 as D (6 bases). V was cut by 0 bases and J by 2 bases, with 8 bases left in between. Germline-derived CDR1 and CDR2 are SGHRS and YFSETQ. The length of the CDR3 is 14 residues. CDR3 DNA: TGCGCCAGCAGCTTGGTCAGGGGAAACACTGAAGCTTTCTTT. This gives the protein CASSLVRGNTEAFF.

The chain has TRBV29-1 and TRBJ2-5, with D possibly matching TRBD1 (5 bases). Germline CDR1 reads SQVTM; CDR2 reads ANQGSEA. V was pared by 4 bases and J by 4 bases, with 10 bases between. The CDR3 is 12 residues long. The DNA of the CDR3 is TGCAGCGTTGGTCAGGGATTAGAGACCCAGTACTTC. Translating it yields CSVGQGLETQYF.

The CDR3 DNA reads as TGTGCCAGCAGCTTAGGACAGGAGGAAAAACTGTTTTTT. Encoded protein: CASSLGQEEKLFF. The chain carries TRBV7-9 and TRBJ1-4; tentative D call: TRBD1 (6 bases). Germline V gene lookup returns CDR1 SEHNR and CDR2 FQNEAQ (reference sequence). This CDR3 is built from 13 residues. The V end was cut by 1 base, the J end by 8 bases, with 8 bases between.

The V and J genes are TRBV27 and TRBJ2-7; 9 bases fit TRBD2. In germline, CDR1 is MNHEY, CDR2 SMNVEV (reference sequence). This CDR3 is 19 amino acids long. After removal of 5 bases from V and 0 bases from J, the junction contained 17 bases not matched to a gene. The CDR3 spells CASSTIKVLAGSSSYEQYF. In DNA form, the CDR3 reads TGTGCCAGCAGTACTATTAAGGTGCTAGCGGGATCGAGCTCCTACGAGCAGTACTTC.

The chain uses TRBV11-2 and TRBJ1-1; 8 nucleotides align to TRBD1. CDR1 and CDR2 (germline): SGHAT, FQNNGV. The CDR3 length is 15 residues. Trimming removed 5 bases from V and 4 bases from J; junction bases left unmatched: 9. The CDR3 is CASSPGQGGSTEAFF. The CDR3 DNA sequence: TGTGCCAGCAGCCCCGGACAGGGAGGGAGCACTGAAGCTTTCTTT. Filled out from reference TRBV11-2 and TRBJ1-1, the complete variable domain reads EAGVAQSPRYKIIEKRQSVAFWCNPISGHATLYWYQQILGQGPKLLIQFQNNGVVDDSQLPKDRFSAERLKGVDSTLKIQPAKLEDSAVYLCASSPGQGGSTEAFFGQGTRLTVV.

Ten or more counts support this clonotype. The genes are TRBV5-1 and TRBJ2-7; D remains ambiguous. Looked up from germline, CDR1 is SGHRS and CDR2 is YFSETQ. V dropped 0 bases and J dropped 4 bases, with 11 bases sitting between them. The CDR3 has 14 residues. CDR3 amino acids: CASSLGTADYEQYF. CDR3 DNA sequence: TGCGCCAGCAGCTTGGGCACGGCGGATTACGAGCAGTACTTC. Drawing the rest from reference TRBV5-1 and TRBJ2-7, the complete variable domain is KAGVTQTPRYLIKTRGQQVTLSCSPISGHRSVSWYQQTPGQGLQFLFEYFSETQRNKGNFPGRFSGRQFSNSRSEMNVSTLELGDSALYLCASSLGTADYEQYFGPGTRLTVT.

This clonotype appeared many times. V usage is TRBV6-2 or TRBV6-3 and J usage is TRBJ1-5; tentative D call: TRBD1 (5 bases). Per the germline V gene, CDR1 is MNHEY and CDR2 is SVGEGT. Trimming removed 7 bases at V and 2 bases at J, with 18 bases between. The CDR3 contains 16 residues. The CDR3 here is CASTPFRGQGNQPQHF. The CDR3 DNA reads as TGTGCCAGCACCCCGTTCCGGGGCCAGGGCAATCAGCCCCAGCATTTT.

This clonotype has only a few counts. This rearrangement joins TRBV29-1 to TRBJ2-7; TRBD2 is a possible D gene (5 bases). V lost 6 bases, J lost 7 bases, and 16 bases lay in between. CDR3 length: 12 amino acids. Germline-derived CDR1 and CDR2 are SQVTM and ANQGSEA. DNA for the CDR3: TGCAGCGTCGGACCGGGGATGGAAGAGCAGTACTTC. Its protein is CSVGPGMEEQYF.

This clonotype was observed at least ten times. The chain employs TRBV20-1 and TRBJ2-7, with TRBD1 matching 11 bases. From germline, CDR1 is DFQATT and CDR2 SNEGSKA (reference sequence). V was pared by 5 bases and J by 6 bases, with 12 bases of the junction left unmatched. This CDR3 spans 15 amino acids. The CDR3 nucleotides read TGCAGTGCTGAGAACACCGGGACAGGGGGAGGCGAGCAGTACTTC. It is translated as CSAENTGTGGGEQYF.

This chain links TRBV30 with TRBJ2-1; the D is unclear. V lost 6 bases and J 13 bases, leaving 13 bases between the germline ends. The germline V gene encodes CDR1 GTSNPN and CDR2 SVGIG (reference sequence). The CDR3 extends over 10 amino acids. The CDR3 loop is CACLSTPQFF. CDR3 sequence (DNA): TGTGCCTGCCTGTCTACACCACAGTTCTTC.

The rearrangement links TRBV28 to TRBJ2-7; a weak D match, TRBD2 (6 bases). The CDR3 length is 14 residues. The V and J ends lost 6 bases and 3 bases respectively, with 15 bases between them. Germline V CDR1 and CDR2: MDHEN, SYDVKM. The chain's CDR3 is CASSVPGTLYEQYF. In DNA form, the CDR3 reads TGTGCCAGCAGCGTCCCCGGGACTCTCTACGAGCAGTACTTC.

This clonotype turned up a few times. The rearrangement uses TRBV5-8 and TRBJ1-1, with TRBD1 matching 8 bases. There are 14 residues in the CDR3. CDR1 and CDR2 from the germline V gene are SGHTS and YDEGEE. V gave up 0 bases and J gave up 4 bases; unmatched junction bases: 2. The CDR3 region is CASSLARGPTEAFF. CDR3 in DNA: TGTGCCAGCAGCTTGGCCAGGGGGCCCACTGAAGCTTTCTTT.

In its sample, this clonotype was seen a few times. The chain joins TRBV5-1 to TRBJ2-7; weak D call: TRBD1 (6 bases). V was clipped by 0 bases and J by 3 bases, with 16 bases between them. This CDR3 is built from 16 residues. CDR1 is SGHRS, CDR2 YFSETQ, per germline. The CDR3 DNA reads as TGCGCCAGCAGCTTGGGAAAGACAGGTCCTGTCTACGAGCAGTACTTC. Translating it yields CASSLGKTGPVYEQYF.

The CDR3 loop is CASSLAQPNEQYF. DNA for the CDR3: TGTGCCAGCAGCTTAGCGCAACCCAACGAGCAGTACTTC. The gene calls are TRBV7-9 and TRBJ2-7; D gene unclear. The CDR3 sequence is 13 residues long. The V end was cut by 0 bases, the J end by 5 bases, with 8 bases between. From germline, CDR1 is SEHNR and CDR2 FQNEAQ (reference sequence). Supplemented by reference TRBV7-9 and TRBJ2-7, the full variable domain reads DTGVSQNPRHKITKRGQNVTFRCDPISEHNRLYWYRQTLGQGPEFLTYFQNEAQLEKSRLLSDRFSAERPKGSFSTLEIQRTEQGDSAMYLCASSLAQPNEQYFGPGTRLTVT.

The V call is TRBV11-1, the J call TRBJ2-7; D remains ambiguous. This CDR3 region has 13 residues. The V end was cut by 4 bases, the J end by 3 bases, with 10 bases between. Germline V gives CDR1 SGHAT, CDR2 FQDESV (reference sequence). DNA of the CDR3: TGTGCCAGCAGCTCAGTGGCGGACTACGAGCAGTACTTC. This codes for CASSSVADYEQYF.

This sequence joins TRBV7-6 and TRBJ2-7; 12 bases align to TRBD2. The V segment lost 5 bases and the J segment 5 bases; nucleotides outside the gene matches: 7. CDR3 length: 15 amino acids. Germline CDR1 is SGHVS and CDR2 is FNYEAQ. The CDR3 spells CASSTSSGRADEQYF. The CDR3 nucleotides are TGTGCCAGCAGCACATCTAGCGGGAGGGCGGACGAGCAGTACTTC.